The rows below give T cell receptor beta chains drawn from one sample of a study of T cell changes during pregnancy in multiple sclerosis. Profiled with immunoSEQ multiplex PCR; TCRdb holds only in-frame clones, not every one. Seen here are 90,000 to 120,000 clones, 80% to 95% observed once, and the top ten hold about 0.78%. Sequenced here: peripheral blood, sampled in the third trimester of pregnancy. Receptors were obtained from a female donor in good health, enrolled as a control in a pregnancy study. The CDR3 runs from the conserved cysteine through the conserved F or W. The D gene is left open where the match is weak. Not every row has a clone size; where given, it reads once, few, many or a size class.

TGTGCCAGCAGTGAATATTACGGACACTCTGGAAACACCATATATTTT	CASSEYYGHSGNTIYF	TRBV25-1	TRBJ1-3	once	-
TGTGCCAGCAGCTTTGCAGGGAACACTGAAGCTTTCTTT	CASSFAGNTEAFF	TRBV7-9	TRBJ1-1	-	-
TGTGCCAGCAGCTTCAACAGGGCGGCTGAAGCTTTCTTT	CASSFNRAAEAFF	TRBV7-3	TRBJ1-1	-	-
TGTGCCAGCAGCTTAGATCGGTTAGACTCCTACAATGAGCAGTTCTTC	CASSLDRLDSYNEQFF	TRBV11-3	TRBJ2-1	-	-
TGTGCCAGCAGCGACACTAGTTGGGCAGATACGCAGTATTTT	CASSDTSWADTQYF	TRBV9	TRBJ2-3	-	-
TGTGCCAGCAGTTACGGGGCTATACAAAATTCACCCCTCCACTTT	CASSYGAIQNSPLHF	TRBV6-5	TRBJ1-6	-	-
TGTGCCTCAAAGCCCCCGGGGGGCTATGGCTACACCTTC	CASKPPGGYGYTF	TRBV19	TRBJ1-2	-	-
TGTGCCAGCAGCTTTAATGTGAACACTGAAGCTTTCTTT	CASSFNVNTEAFF	TRBV5-6	TRBJ1-1	-	-
TGTGCCAGTAGTATATGGGACACTGGGTGGAGAGAGACCCAGTACTTC	CASSIWDTGWRETQYF	TRBV19	TRBJ2-5	-	-
TGTGCCAGCAGTGACGACCAACAGGGGTCGCAGTATTTT	CASSDDQQGSQYF	TRBV6-4	TRBJ2-3	-	TRBD1
TGTGCCTGGAGTGGGGTCAGGGTCGCCGGGGAGCTGTTTTTT	CAWSGVRVAGELFF	TRBV30	TRBJ2-2	-	-
TGTGCCAGCAGCTCGACAGGGGGAAAGCAGCCCCAGCATTTT	CASSSTGGKQPQHF	TRBV7-9	TRBJ1-5	-	TRBD1
TGTGCCAGCAGTGACTCAGCGGGGGGGCCCGGGGAGCTGTTTTTT	CASSDSAGGPGELFF	TRBV6-4	TRBJ2-2	few	TRBD2
TGTGCCAGTAGGAAGGACAGGGGTAATCAGCCCCAGCATTTT	CASRKDRGNQPQHF	TRBV19	TRBJ1-5	-	TRBD1
TGCGCCAGCCGTATAGGGGTAAGGGCAGATACGCAGTATTTT	CASRIGVRADTQYF	TRBV5-1	TRBJ2-3	-	-
TGTGCCACCAGCATGACAGGGGTCGGAAACACCATATATTTT	CATSMTGVGNTIYF	TRBV15	TRBJ1-3	-	TRBD1
TGTGCCAGCAGCGTAGGGGAGACAGGGGGAACCTACGAGCAGTACTTC	CASSVGETGGTYEQYF	TRBV9	TRBJ2-7	-	TRBD1
TGTGCCAGCAGCGTAGATACAGGGGAGAGGCAGCCCCAGCATTTT	CASSVDTGERQPQHF	TRBV9	TRBJ1-5	once	TRBD1
TGTGCCAGCAGCTCGGGACAGGGAACATTTGACGAGCAGTACTTC	CASSSGQGTFDEQYF	TRBV5-5	TRBJ2-7	-	TRBD1
TGCGCCAGCAGCCGAGGACTAGCGGGGGGCGGGACCCAGTACTTC	CASSRGLAGGGTQYF	TRBV4-1	TRBJ2-5	once	TRBD2
TGTGCCAGCAGGGTGGACAGAAAGAACACTGAAGCTTTCTTT	CASRVDRKNTEAFF	TRBV2	TRBJ1-1	-	-
TGTGCCAGTAGCAAACCACACAACACTGAAGCTTTCTTT	CASSKPHNTEAFF	TRBV19	TRBJ1-1	-	-
TGTGCCTGGAGTGTACTCTACACTGAAGCTTTCTTT	CAWSVLYTEAFF	TRBV30	TRBJ1-1	-	-
TGTGCCAGCAGAGACGGGACAGGGACCCTGAACACTGAAGCTTTCTTT	CASRDGTGTLNTEAFF	TRBV2	TRBJ1-1	-	TRBD1